This T cell receptor (beta chain) comes out of a study of T cell responses to AZD1222 COVID-19 vaccine. Study-level points and caveats: Reportedly, close to half of spike-specific TCRs are directed against unmutated variant regions.

Using immunoSEQ multiplex PCR, the repertoire was profiled, and TCRdb retains in-frame clones only, with some absent. The data show about 100,000 clones, with about 92% seen just once and less than 4% held by the top ten. Losses at the gene ends were 2 bases for V and 7 bases for J; bases not matched to a gene: 12. This CDR3 region has 18 residues. Per the germline V gene, CDR1 is MNHNS and CDR2 is SASEGT. In this sample, this clone turned up a few times. Its antigen is still unknown. The receptor was isolated from an adult in good health. J is TRBJ1-6 and V is TRBV6-1, with 9 bases identical to TRBD1. Specimen: peripheral blood, collected on day 0 of MenACWY control vaccination. CDR3 amino acids: CASSEIASTGTGNSPLHF. Written as DNA, the CDR3 is TGTGCCAGCAGTGAAATAGCCTCCACCGGGACAGGGAATTCACCCCTCCACTTT.